This T cell receptor beta chain was retrieved from a study of regulatory T cells in long-lasting Graves disease. Study results and caveats: There were preferences for TRBV28, TRBJ1-2 and TRBJ2-5 in persistent disease. Newly diagnosed patients shared about a thousand public clonotypes; persistent patients shared under 3,000.

Described time point: newly diagnosed GD, antithyroid drugs for less than 3 months. RNA isolated from PBMCs was used to make the TCR library. The CDR3 length is 15 residues. Germline values: CDR1 MDHEN, CDR2 SYDVKM. V was pared by 3 bases and J by 2 bases, with 8 bases between. With respect to this clonotype: Its specificity is unknown.

With iRepertoire HTBI primers and Arm-PCR of CDR3 regions, TCR beta libraries were built. MiXCR, run by TCRdb on the multiplex PCR reads, gives a single entry per CDR3 protein. The table shows approximately 390,000 distinct CDR3 sequences, with 16% occurring only once. Another study also made use of these data, one on T cells in Graves' hyperthyroidism and ophthalmopathy.

The sequencing here drew on peripheral blood mononuclear cells (PBMCs), taken at new diagnosis, from a patient treated with antithyroid drugs. This chain joins TRBV28 and TRBJ2-6; D is unresolved. This clonotype was obtained from a woman aged 18-29 years with Graves disease. CDR3 loop: CASSFGWAGANVLTF. CDR3 nucleotide sequence: TGTGCCAGCAGTTTCGGGTGGGCTGGGGCCAACGTCCTGACTTTC. Combining the CDR3 with reference TRBV28 and TRBJ2-6 gives the whole variable domain DVKVTQSSRYLVKRTGEKVFLECVQDMDHENMFWYRQDPGLGLRLIYFSYDVKMKEKGDIPEGYSVSREKKERFSLILESASTNQTSMYLCASSFGWAGANVLTFGAGSRLTVL.